The clone carrying this T cell receptor beta chain was seen at least ten times. Antigen unknown. This specimen belongs to a study of regulatory T cells in long-lasting Graves disease. TCR beta libraries were built with iRepertoire HTBI primers and Arm-PCR of CDR3 regions. One entry per CDR3 protein results from TCRdb running MiXCR on the multiplex PCR reads. The table includes roughly 510,000 distinct CDR3 sequences, around 15% detected once. The CDR3 length is 16 residues. J was trimmed by 5 bases and V by 3 bases; bases with no gene match: 11. Stated time point: newly diagnosed GD, antithyroid drugs for less than 3 months. From PBMCs, RNA was extracted and then used to make the TCR library. Study outcomes and limitations: Lower TCR diversity characterized persistent Graves' patients relative to newly diagnosed patients. No thyroid tissue was studied; the work used peripheral blood only.

The same sample was also studied in work on T cells in Graves' hyperthyroidism and ophthalmopathy.

This clonotype was sampled from a man between 18 and 29 years old with Graves disease. The chain employs TRBV12-3 or TRBV12-4 and TRBJ2-5, with TRBD1 matching over 8 bases. The specimen was peripheral blood mononuclear cells (PBMCs), collected at new diagnosis, from a patient treated with antithyroid drugs. DNA of the CDR3: TGTGCCAGCAGTTTGTCCCCTGGACAGGGCCGGGAGACCCAGTACTTC. Translating gives CASSLSPGQGRETQYF.